These 9 T cell receptor beta chains originate from one sample sequenced in a study of cytotoxic CD8 clonotypes in ibrutinib-treated CLL. The assay was immunoSEQ multiplex PCR, and TCRdb's table has in-frame clones only and misses some. The sample lists about 300,000 clones; around 76% were seen once. The material was PBMCs, obtained at disease progression, from a patient treated with ibrutinib. These receptors originate from a human donor with chronic lymphocytic leukemia.

This clone was recorded a few times. The chain employs TRBV9 and TRBJ2-6, with unresolved D. V lost 5 bases and J 0 bases, leaving 3 bases between the germline ends. The V gene's germline CDR1 is SGDLS and CDR2 YYNGEE. This CDR3 contains 13 residues. The CDR3 DNA reads TGTGCCAGCAGGGACTCTGGGGCCAACGTCCTGACTTTC. Translating it yields CASRDSGANVLTF.

The CDR3 is CASRTLYEQYF. The CDR3 region has the DNA TGTGCCAGCAGGACCCTGTACGAGCAGTACTTC. The V gene is TRBV6-1, the J gene TRBJ2-7; D is unresolved. V was trimmed by 6 bases and J by 4 bases, leaving 7 bases between them. The CDR3 is made up of 11 amino acids. The germline CDR1 and CDR2 sequences are MNHNS and SASEGT.

This chain uses TRBV6-6 with TRBJ1-1; D is undetermined. Germline lookup yields CDR1 MNHNY and CDR2 SVGAGI (reference sequence). The CDR3 is 16 residues long. The V end lost 2 bases, the J end lost 5 bases, and 18 bases lay between the germline ends. The CDR3 nucleotides read TGTGCCAGCAGTTACGAGGCGCCTCCTTGGGAGACTGAAGCTTTCTTT. As protein: CASSYEAPPWETEAFF.

This rearrangement joins TRBV27 to TRBJ2-2; D unclear. Trimming stripped 0 bases from V and 12 bases from J, with 11 bases between. This CDR3 has 13 amino acids. CDR1 is MNHEY and CDR2 is SMNVEV in the germline V gene (reference sequence). CDR3 region: CASSLSGPKKLFF. CDR3 DNA sequence: TGTGCCAGCAGTTTATCAGGACCTAAGAAGCTGTTTTTT.

The V and J genes are TRBV6-1 and TRBJ2-3; no reliable D call. The germline gives CDR1 MNHNS, CDR2 SASEGT. CDR3 length: 14 residues. Trimming removed 2 bases at V and 2 bases at J, with 8 bases between. CDR3 residues: CASSERVFTDTQYF. The CDR3, as DNA: TGTGCCAGCAGTGAAAGGGTATTCACAGATACGCAGTATTTT.

The genes are TRBV20-1 and TRBJ2-1; D is unclear. The germline V gene encodes CDR1 DFQATT and CDR2 SNEGSKA (reference sequence). The CDR3 extends over 11 amino acids. Trimming took off 6 bases at V and 6 bases at J, with 9 bases between the two ends. The CDR3 loop reads CSALGGNEQFF. CDR3 coding DNA: TGCAGTGCCCTGGGTGGCAATGAGCAGTTCTTC.

J is TRBJ2-1 and V is TRBV7-2; tentative D call: TRBD2 (6 bases). Germline V gives CDR1 SGHTA, CDR2 FQGNSA. The CDR3 runs to 14 residues. The V and J ends lost 3 bases and 7 bases respectively, with 13 bases between them. In DNA form, the CDR3 reads TGTGCCAGCAGCTTTGGGCTAGCGTTAAATGAGCAGTTCTTC. Translated: CASSFGLALNEQFF.

The chain employs TRBV7-3 and TRBJ1-2; possible D gene TRBD1, 5 bases. V gave up 1 base and J gave up 8 bases, with 11 bases separating them. There are 13 residues in the CDR3. Germline CDR1 reads SGHTA; CDR2 reads FQGTGA. CDR3 region: CASSLKQGTGYTF. DNA for the CDR3: TGTGCCAGCAGCTTAAAGCAGGGCACGGGCTACACCTTC.

The CDR3 loop reads CASSPSTSGIYNEQFF. The CDR3 coding sequence is TGTGCCAGCTCCCCCAGCACTAGCGGGATTTACAATGAGCAGTTCTTC. This chain joins TRBV18 and TRBJ2-1, with 10 bases identical to TRBD2. Trimming removed 6 bases from V and 4 bases from J; junction bases left unmatched: 9. In germline, CDR1 is KGHSH, CDR2 LQKENI. This CDR3 is 16 amino acids long. The full variable domain, completed using reference TRBV18 and TRBJ2-1, is NAGVMQNPRHLVRRRGQEARLRCSPMKGHSHVYWYRQLPEEGLKFMVYLQKENIIDESGMPKERFSAEFPKEGPSILRIQQVVRGDSAAYFCASSPSTSGIYNEQFFGPGTRLTVL.